The rows below give T cell receptor beta chains drawn from one sample of a study of blood T cells in healthy people across ages. From the 5' RACE reads, TCRdb called clonotypes with MiXCR, one entry per CDR3 protein. Seen here are hundreds of thousands of distinct CDR3 sequences, under 65% observed once, and the top ten hold more than 35%. What was sequenced was blood. Receptors were obtained from a man between 60 and 70 years old in good health. Both conserved end residues are part of each CDR3. The D gene is left open where the match is weak. Clone size is stated in some rows and not others, as once, few, many or a class when expanded.

TRBV7-2	TRBJ2-4	.	TRBD1	13	TGTGCCAGCAGTCCACAGGGGAGAAACATTCAGTACTTC	CASSPQGRNIQYF
TRBV4-2	TRBJ1-5	.	.	16	TGTGCCGGCAGCCAGATGATAGGGGATAGCAATCAGCCCCAGCATTTT	CAGSQMIGDSNQPQHF
TRBV19	TRBJ2-7	.	.	12	TGTGCGACCGGCGGGGGCGGATACGAGCAGTACTTC	CATGGGGYEQYF
TRBV7-9	TRBJ2-6	many	.	13	TGTGCCAGCACCCGAGACTGGGCCAACGTCCTGACTTTC	CASTRDWANVLTF
TRBV7-9	TRBJ2-1	.	.	16	TGTGCCAGCAGCTTGTTGGTCGGGGGAAGGGTCAATGAGCAGTTCTTC	CASSLLVGGRVNEQFF
TRBV5-1	TRBJ1-4	many	TRBD1	15	TGCGCCAGCAGCTTCGGGACAGCAAGCATTGAAAAACTGTTTTTT	CASSFGTASIEKLFF
TRBV20-1	TRBJ2-7	.	.	13	TGCAGTGCTAAGGGGATGGGGCTCTACGAGCAGTACTTC	CSAKGMGLYEQYF
TRBV29-1	TRBJ2-1	.	.	13	TGCAGCGTGGCAGGGGAAGCTCACAATGATCAGTTCTTC	CSVAGEAHNDQFF
TRBV2	TRBJ2-3	.	.	13	TGTGCCGGCAGCCTTTACAGGAAGGATACGCAGTATTTT	CAGSLYRKDTQYF
TRBV29-1	TRBJ2-7	.	.	13	TGCAGCGTTGAAGATCCCGGGGGCTACGAGCAGTACTTC	CSVEDPGGYEQYF
TRBV12-3/TRBV12-4	TRBJ2-3	few	.	14	TGTGCCAGCAGTTTTGTCGGGGGAGCGGATACGCAGTATTTT	CASSFVGGADTQYF
TRBV25-1	TRBJ1-2	.	.	16	TGTGCCAGCAGTGAATGGGGCAGGGAACGCGTTGGTGGCTACACCTTC	CASSEWGRERVGGYTF
TRBV6-5	TRBJ2-3	.	.	12	TGTGCCAGCAGTTCCTCCGGGACCACGCAGTATTTT	CASSSSGTTQYF
TRBV28	TRBJ2-5	many	.	11	TGTGCCAGCGGCAGGGAAGAGACCCAGTACTTC	CASGREETQYF
TRBV4-2	TRBJ2-5	.	.	13	TGTGCCAGCAGCCAAACTTTCCAAGAGACCCAGTACTTC	CASSQTFQETQYF
TRBV18	TRBJ2-4	once	.	14	TGTGCCAGCTCACCAAGAGGGGATAGAAACATTCAGTACTTC	CASSPRGDRNIQYF
TRBV20-1	TRBJ2-7	few	.	13	TGCAGTGCTAACAGGCCGGCCAGCTACGAGCAGTACTTC	CSANRPASYEQYF
TRBV20-1	TRBJ2-5	once	.	15	TGCAGTGCTAGAGGGGCGACGGCGATCCAAGAGACCCAGTACTTC	CSARGATAIQETQYF
TRBV7-2	TRBJ2-5	few	.	13	TGTGCCAGCAGCGGGGCGGAGTACGAGACCCAGTACTTC	CASSGAEYETQYF
TRBV29-1	TRBJ2-5	.	.	12	TGCAGCGTACCGACAGTTCAAGAGACCCAGTACTTC	CSVPTVQETQYF
TRBV27	TRBJ2-5	.	.	16	TGTGCCAGCAGTTTGCGAGGTTGGAGGGGCCAAGGGACCCAGTACTTC	CASSLRGWRGQGTQYF
TRBV12-3/TRBV12-4	TRBJ2-6	few	.	18	TGTGCCAGCAGTCCCCCATTAGCCCGAAGCTCTGGGGCCAACGTCCTGACTTTC	CASSPPLARSSGANVLTF
TRBV20-1	TRBJ2-5	.	.	12	TGCAGTGCTATGACAGACCAAGAGACCCAGTACTTC	CSAMTDQETQYF
TRBV7-2	TRBJ1-2	once	TRBD1	14	TGTGCCAGCAGGCTAGCGGGGGACAGGGCTGGCTACACCTTC	CASRLAGDRAGYTF
TRBV6-5	TRBJ2-7	.	.	13	TGTGCCAGCAGGGCTCTAGCTTACGACGAGCAGTACTTC	CASRALAYDEQYF
TRBV20-1	TRBJ2-7	.	.	16	TGCAGTGCTAGGGAGGACAGTCACAGTTCCTCCTACGAGCAGTACTTC	CSAREDSHSSSYEQYF
TRBV4-1	TRBJ2-5	.	TRBD2	17	TGCGCCAGCAGCCAAGATGTGCCGGGGGGGTCCCAAGAGACCCAGTACTTC	CASSQDVPGGSQETQYF
TRBV6-6	TRBJ2-3	.	.	13	TGTGCCAGCAGTCCCCAAGGGGATACTACGCAGTATTTT	CASSPQGDTTQYF
TRBV3-1	TRBJ1-2	.	.	15	TGTGCCAGCAGCGGAATTGGGGGCTTGAGCTATGGCTACACCTTC	CASSGIGGLSYGYTF
TRBV29-1	TRBJ1-1	few	.	13	TGCAGCGCCTTTCGGACATTCAACACTGAAGCTTTCTTT	CSAFRTFNTEAFF
TRBV7-2	TRBJ2-1	.	.	12	TGTGCCAGCAGCGACGCTTTCCATGAGCAGTTCTTC	CASSDAFHEQFF
TRBV20-1	TRBJ2-4	.	.	14	TGCAGTGCTAGAGGCTCCGAGACCAAAAGCATTCAGTACTTC	CSARGSETKSIQYF
TRBV7-7	TRBJ2-5	few	.	14	TGTGCCAGCAGCGCCGGGAATTTTCGGGAGACCCAGTACTTC	CASSAGNFRETQYF
TRBV7-8	TRBJ1-6	.	.	17	TGTGCCAGCAGCGGAGGTCCGAGAGACTCCTATAATTCACCCCTCCACTTT	CASSGGPRDSYNSPLHF
TRBV6-5	TRBJ1-2	.	TRBD1	14	TGTGCCAGCAGTGGGACAGGGGGCCCCTATGGCTACACCTTC	CASSGTGGPYGYTF
TRBV3-1	TRBJ2-3	.	.	12	TGTGCCAGCAGCCAAGATTTGGATACGCAGTATTTT	CASSQDLDTQYF
TRBV4-1	TRBJ2-5	.	TRBD2	15	TGCGCCAGCAGCTACGGGGGGGGACTACAAGAGACCCAGTACTTC	CASSYGGGLQETQYF
TRBV14	TRBJ2-5	.	TRBD2	16	TGTGCCAGCAGCCAAGGGACTAGCGGGGGTAAAGAGACCCAGTACTTC	CASSQGTSGGKETQYF
TRBV6-6	TRBJ2-3	.	TRBD2	16	TGTGCCAGCAGTTCACCGACTAGCGGAATAACAGATACGCAGTATTTT	CASSSPTSGITDTQYF
TRBV10-3	TRBJ1-5	.	.	15	TGTGCCATCAGTGAGCGAGGGGGGCGCCGACAGCCCCAGCATTTT	CAISERGGRRQPQHF
TRBV14	TRBJ1-2	few	.	15	TGTGCCAGCAGCCCCCGGAGCAGGCCTCCATATGGCTACACCTTC	CASSPRSRPPYGYTF
TRBV10-3	TRBJ2-3	.	TRBD2	16	TGTGCCATCAGCCGGACTAGCGGGGGGGAGGCAGAGACGCAGTATTTT	CAISRTSGGEAETQYF
TRBV12-3/TRBV12-4	TRBJ2-1	.	TRBD1	17	TGTGCCAGCAGTCAACCGACAGGGGGCCCCTCCTACAATGAGCAGTTCTTC	CASSQPTGGPSYNEQFF
TRBV7-8	TRBJ1-5	.	.	16	TGTGCCAGCAGCTTAGGGCAGGGGTTATTCAATCAGCCCCAGCATTTT	CASSLGQGLFNQPQHF
TRBV20-1	TRBJ1-5	.	TRBD1	15	TGCAGTGCTAGAGATTACAGGGGGAGCAATCAGCCCCAGCATTTT	CSARDYRGSNQPQHF
TRBV12-3/TRBV12-4	TRBJ2-3	.	TRBD2	16	TGTGCCAGCAGTTTAGGACTAGCGCCGCCAGCAGAGACGCAGTATTTT	CASSLGLAPPAETQYF
TRBV6-5	TRBJ2-1	.	.	13	TGTGCCAGCAGGGGTGGACTTACAAATGAGCAGTTCTTC	CASRGGLTNEQFF
TRBV20-1	TRBJ2-7	.	TRBD2	15	TGCAGTGCTCCCCCTCTAGCGGGGGATCTCTACGAGCAGTACTTC	CSAPPLAGDLYEQYF
TRBV2	TRBJ2-4	.	.	16	TGTGCCAGCAGTATCTCCAGGGCTGGGACCAAAAACATTCAGTACTTC	CASSISRAGTKNIQYF
TRBV6-2/TRBV6-3	TRBJ1-2	.	.	13	TGTGCCAGCAGTTACAGCGGGACCTATGGCTACACCTTC	CASSYSGTYGYTF
TRBV27	TRBJ2-7	.	TRBD1	15	TGTGCCAGCAGCCGCGGACAGGCCCACCTCTACGAGCAGTACTTC	CASSRGQAHLYEQYF
TRBV12-3/TRBV12-4	TRBJ1-1	few	TRBD1	16	TGTGCCAGCAGTCCGCCCCTAGACAGGGGTTCAACTGAAGCTTTCTTT	CASSPPLDRGSTEAFF
TRBV20-1	TRBJ1-2	few	.	12	TGCAGTGCTAGCGAAGACGGGTATGGCTACACCTTC	CSASEDGYGYTF
TRBV7-2	TRBJ1-5	.	TRBD1	16	TGTGCCAGCAGCTTAGGTGGGACAGGGATCACTCAGCCCCAGCATTTT	CASSLGGTGITQPQHF